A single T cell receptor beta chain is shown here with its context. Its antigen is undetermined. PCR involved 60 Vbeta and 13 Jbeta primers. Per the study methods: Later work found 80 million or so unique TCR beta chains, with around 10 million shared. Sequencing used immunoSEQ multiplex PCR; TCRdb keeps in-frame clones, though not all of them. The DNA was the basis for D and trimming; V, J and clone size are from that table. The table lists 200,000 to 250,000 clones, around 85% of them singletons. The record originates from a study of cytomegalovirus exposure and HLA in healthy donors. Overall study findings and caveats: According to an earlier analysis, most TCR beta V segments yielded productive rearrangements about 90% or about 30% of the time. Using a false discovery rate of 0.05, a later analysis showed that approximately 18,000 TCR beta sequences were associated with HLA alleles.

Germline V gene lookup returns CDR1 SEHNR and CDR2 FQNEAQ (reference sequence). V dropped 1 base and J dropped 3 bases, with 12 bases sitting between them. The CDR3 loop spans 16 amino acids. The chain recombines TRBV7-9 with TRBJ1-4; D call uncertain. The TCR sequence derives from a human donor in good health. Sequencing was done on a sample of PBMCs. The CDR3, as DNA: TGTGCCAGCAGCTTAGTACTGGGAGAACCTAATGAAAAACTGTTTTTT. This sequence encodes CASSLVLGEPNEKLFF.